This T cell receptor (beta chain) derives from a study of T cell responses to AZD1222 COVID-19 vaccine. Whole-study findings and limits: Among AZD1222 vaccinees, only five or six were seropositive at baseline.

Using immunoSEQ multiplex PCR, the repertoire was profiled, and TCRdb retains in-frame clones only, with some absent. The repertoire holds under 200,000 clones, with 90% to 95% as singletons. V lost 4 bases to trimming and J lost 9 bases; unmatched junction nucleotides: 23. This CDR3 spans 19 amino acids. Germline CDR1 reads GTSNPN; CDR2 reads SVGIG (reference sequence). Comment on this clone: Its target is not known.

The chain couples TRBV30 to TRBJ1-6, with TRBD1 identical over 8 bases. Sequencing was performed on peripheral blood, taken 28 days after the second dose of the MenACWY control vaccine. This receptor was obtained from an adult who received the MenACWY meningococcal vaccine as a control. CDR3 residues: CAWNKARTGRGIRSSPLHF. The DNA of the CDR3 is TGTGCCTGGAACAAAGCCCGGACAGGGCGGGGTATAAGATCTTCACCCCTCCACTTT.